This T cell receptor (beta chain) was sequenced during a study of T cell changes during pregnancy in multiple sclerosis (dated by TCRdb to about 2019). About the investigation overall: Changes in the T cell repertoire over the course of pregnancy were examined in this study in women with multiple sclerosis.

CDR1 and CDR2 are drawn from the germline V gene: SGHVS, FQNEAQ. Its CDR3 holds 15 amino acids, cysteine through phenylalanine. Solely the CDR3 DNA is kept, with 45 bases framed from the first base. V drops 2 bases and J drops 5 bases, leaving 15 bases in between. The library was built by means of the immunoSEQ multiplex PCR assay. Sourced from immuneACCESS, this table was stored by TCRdb with only in-frame sequences that have V and J called. A share of the clones is absent; for the studies checked, an unresolved V gene accounts for under half, and the remainder has no known explanation. In all, the sample holds tens of thousands of clones, and just over 90% of those were seen once. The top ten clones comprise roughly 1.4% of the sample. Turning to this clone: Its binding antigen is unknown. One base away there is no much larger clone; base qualities are not given.

The V and J segments used are TRBV7-8 and TRBJ1-1; the D segment could be TRBD1, given 6 matching bases. This TCR was sampled from a female donor with multiple sclerosis, enrolled in a pregnancy study. Sequences were derived from peripheral blood, sampled before pregnancy. The nucleotide sequence is TGTGCCAGCAGCTTAAGGGGGGGCGTGTTGACTGAAGCTTTCTTT. It is translated as CASSLRGGVLTEAFF.